This T cell receptor (beta chain) was obtained from a study of T cell responses to AZD1222 COVID-19 vaccine. Comments on this clone: Its antigen is as yet unknown.

Samples with a second dose at about 4 or about 12 weeks were pooled together. Sequencing was performed with immunoSEQ multiplex PCR; in TCRdb, only in-frame clones are kept and a portion is missing. Here the sample spans roughly 190,000 clones, about 89% being singletons. Study-level points and caveats: Donor demographics were predominantly white British with a female majority; clonal diversity may be underestimated. An increase in Spike-specific TCR breadth and depth was observed after two AZD1222 doses.

V lost 4 bases and J lost 4, with 12 bases in between. The germline CDR1 and CDR2 sequences are LNHDA and SQIVND (reference sequence). The length of the CDR3 is 14 residues. Material: peripheral blood, obtained 28 days after the second AZD1222 dose. This receptor was taken from an adult who received the AZD1222 COVID-19 vaccine. The rearrangement links TRBV19 to TRBJ2-3, with D perhaps assigned TRBD1 or TRBD2 (6 bases each). CDR3 in DNA: TGTGCCAGTAGTACGTCCGGGGGCCCAGATACGCAGTATTTT. Residues: CASSTSGGPDTQYF.